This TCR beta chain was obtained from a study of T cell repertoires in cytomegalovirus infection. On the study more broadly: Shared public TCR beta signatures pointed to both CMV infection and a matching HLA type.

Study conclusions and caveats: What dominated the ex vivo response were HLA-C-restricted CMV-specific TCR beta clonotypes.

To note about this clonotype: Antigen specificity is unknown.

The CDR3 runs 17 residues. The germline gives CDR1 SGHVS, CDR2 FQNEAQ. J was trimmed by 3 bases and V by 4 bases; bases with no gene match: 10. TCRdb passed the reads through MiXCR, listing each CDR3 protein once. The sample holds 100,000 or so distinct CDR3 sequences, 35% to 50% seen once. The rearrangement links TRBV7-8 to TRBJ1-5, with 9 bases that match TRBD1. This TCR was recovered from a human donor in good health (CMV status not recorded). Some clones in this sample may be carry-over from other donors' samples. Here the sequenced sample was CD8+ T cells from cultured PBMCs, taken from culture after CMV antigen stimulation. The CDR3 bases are TGTGCCAGCAGCTGGGTTAGGACAGGGGACCTCAATCAGCCCCAGCATTTT. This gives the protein CASSWVRTGDLNQPQHF.